This T cell receptor beta chain appears in the sequencing data of a study of blood T cell repertoires in COVID-19. The wider study: The United States, Italy and Spain supplied acute and convalescent COVID-19 samples. PBMCs, B-cell-depleted T cells, or T cells were the source of the cDNA or gDNA that made up the material.

As originally analysed: Estimation of nucleated cell counts relied on the amplification of reference gene primers. Here immunoSEQ multiplex PCR was the method, and the copy in TCRdb shows in-frame clones only, minus some. For V, J and clone size, that table is used; D and trimming come from the DNA. Of under 400,000 clones in the sample, about 91% are singletons; the top ten hold around 1.6%. A Seattle source enrolled patients during active infection and followed them longitudinally. The CDR3 is 14 residues long. V was pared by 0 bases and J by 12 bases, with 17 bases between. Germline values: CDR1 LGHNA, CDR2 YNFKEQ.

The sequenced sample was peripheral blood. This sequence joins TRBV4-2 and TRBJ1-1; tentatively, D is TRBD1 (6 bases). This TCR came from a woman aged 25 to 45 with COVID-19, enrolled during active disease. This CDR3 reads CASSQDNPGETPFF. CDR3 nucleotide sequence: TGTGCCAGCAGCCAAGATAATCCAGGGGAGACGCCTTTCTTT.